Listed below are T cell receptor beta chains from one sample, sequenced in a study of blood T cell repertoires in COVID-19. Profiling relied on immunoSEQ multiplex PCR, and the TCRdb table lists in-frame clones only, not all of them. The sample yields approximately 220,000 clones, about 90% seen once. What was sequenced was PBMCs or T cells enriched from blood (not recorded which). All receptors come from a man in his thirties or forties who had been exposed to COVID-19. Each CDR3 is given with its conserved first and last residue. D genes are given only for firm matches. Size values are once, few and many counts, or a class for expanded clones, and some rows have none.

size	D	length	V	J	CDR3	DNA
NA	NA	16	TRBV9	TRBJ2-1	CASSVVQQVSYNEQFF	TGTGCCAGCAGCGTAGTCCAGCAGGTTTCCTACAATGAGCAGTTCTTC
NA	NA	15	TRBV5-1	TRBJ1-2	CASRGEDGSNYGYTF	TGCGCCAGCCGGGGGGAGGACGGATCTAACTATGGCTACACCTTC
NA	NA	16	TRBV18	TRBJ1-6	CASSPKQGSYNSPLHF	TGTGCCAGCTCACCCAAACAGGGTTCCTATAATTCACCCCTCCACTTT
NA	TRBD2	14	TRBV6-1	TRBJ2-5	CASSEGLALETQYF	TGTGCCAGCAGTGAGGGACTAGCACTGGAGACCCAGTACTTC
NA	TRBD1	16	TRBV19	TRBJ2-5	CASSTPPGQGQETQYF	TGTGCCAGTAGTACCCCCCCGGGACAGGGCCAAGAGACCCAGTACTTC
NA	NA	13	TRBV6-5	TRBJ1-3	CASATVSGNTIYF	TGTGCCAGCGCCACTGTCTCTGGAAACACCATATATTTT
NA	TRBD2	18	TRBV4-1	TRBJ2-3	CASSQGRQAGVRGDTQYF	TGCGCCAGCAGCCAAGGGCGGCAAGCGGGGGTCCGTGGAGATACGCAGTATTTT
once	NA	15	TRBV20-1	TRBJ2-5	CSASPYSGLQETQYF	TGCAGTGCTAGTCCGTATAGCGGCCTCCAAGAGACCCAGTACTTC
NA	NA	15	TRBV19	TRBJ1-2	CASSPETRGYGGYTF	TGTGCCAGTAGTCCAGAAACCCGAGGCTATGGCGGCTACACCTTC
NA	NA	15	TRBV10-1	TRBJ2-2	CASSVAGVNTGELFF	TGCGCCAGCAGTGTTGCCGGGGTTAACACCGGGGAGCTGTTTTTT
NA	TRBD1	14	TRBV5-6	TRBJ2-1	CASSLPGGVDEQFF	TGTGCCAGCAGCTTACCAGGGGGAGTCGATGAGCAGTTCTTC
NA	TRBD1	13	TRBV2	TRBJ1-4	CASLGQLGGKLFF	TGTGCCAGCCTGGGACAGTTGGGGGGAAAACTGTTTTTT
NA	NA	13	TRBV6-5	TRBJ1-3	CASSNNQGSTIYF	TGTGCCAGCAGTAACAATCAGGGGTCAACCATATATTTT
once	TRBD1	16	TRBV27	TRBJ2-7	CASSSQGGGRWNEQYF	TGTGCCAGCAGTTCTCAAGGGGGCGGCCGTTGGAACGAGCAGTACTTC
NA	TRBD2	15	TRBV5-4	TRBJ2-3	CASSQQLAGVDTQYF	TGTGCCAGCAGTCAGCAACTAGCGGGGGTGGATACGCAGTATTTT
NA	NA	10	TRBV12-5	TRBJ1-1	CASGLAGAFF	TGTGCTAGTGGTTTGGCCGGGGCTTTCTTT
NA	NA	13	TRBV2	TRBJ1-5	CASSEYRDQPQHF	TGTGCCAGCAGTGAGTACAGAGATCAGCCCCAGCATTTT
NA	NA	14	TRBV19	TRBJ1-3	CASSVWSSGNTIYF	TGTGCCAGTAGTGTCTGGAGCTCTGGAAACACCATATATTTT
NA	NA	15	TRBV18	TRBJ1-5	CASSAGQSVNQPQHF	TGTGCCAGCTCAGCCGGACAGAGCGTGAATCAGCCCCAGCATTTT
NA	NA	17	TRBV2	TRBJ2-2	CASSELGEEMNTGELFF	TGTGCCAGCAGTGAACTAGGGGAAGAAATGAACACCGGGGAGCTGTTTTTT
NA	NA	17	TRBV19	TRBJ2-1	CASSRRGNRNFSIEQFF	TGTGCCAGTAGTAGAAGGGGGAACAGGAACTTTTCAATTGAGCAGTTCTTC
once	NA	15	TRBV19	TRBJ1-4	CASSIVPGGEEKLFF	TGTGCCAGTAGTATAGTCCCGGGAGGGGAAGAAAAACTGTTTTTT
once	TRBD1	15	TRBV7-9	TRBJ1-5	CASSLGTGGNQPQHF	TGTGCCAGCAGCTTAGGGACAGGGGGCAATCAGCCCCAGCATTTT
NA	NA	13	TRBV10-2	TRBJ2-7	CATGIQISYEQYF	TGCGCCACAGGGATTCAGATCTCCTACGAGCAGTACTTC
NA	TRBD1	13	TRBV6-5	TRBJ1-2	CASRGGIYYGYTF	TGTGCCAGCCGAGGGGGCATATACTATGGCTACACCTTC